The 26 T cell receptor beta chains in this list originate from one sample, sequenced in a study of cytomegalovirus exposure and HLA in healthy donors (dated by TCRdb to 2015 to 2018). Library creation used the immunoSEQ multiplex PCR assay. The multiplex PCR relied on a mix of 60 forward primers for TCR Vbeta segments and 13 reverse primers for TCR Jbeta segments. Imported from immuneACCESS, the table was reduced by TCRdb to in-frame sequences with V and J called. These copies leave out some clones; in studies compared against another copy, an unresolved V gene accounts for under half, and the cause of the remainder is not known. In this sample the table shows 150,000 to 200,000 clones, 80% to 90% of which occur a single time. Approximately 8.5% of the sample rests with the top ten. The sample comprised PBMCs. Receptor source: a man younger than 35 in good health and CMV-seropositive.

This chain joins TRBV21-1 and TRBJ1-6. TRBV21-1 has pseudogene status. The CDR3 is 17 residues long. The CDR3 loop reads CASSKEEGYPGYSPLHF. The CDR3 DNA sequence: TGTGCCAGCAGCAAAGAGGAGGGGTATCCCGGCTATTCACCCCTCCACTTT.

The chain has TRBV6-1 and TRBJ2-5; maybe TRBD1 (5 bases). The germline V gene encodes CDR1 MNHNS and CDR2 SASEGT. The V and J ends lost 3 bases and 10 bases respectively, with 12 bases between them. The CDR3 consists of 12 residues. The CDR3 region is CASSDRAYDQYF. In nucleotides, the CDR3 is TGTGCCAGCAGTGACAGGGCTTATGACCAGTACTTC.

The chain employs TRBV28 and TRBJ1-5, with D hard to call. Germline lookup yields CDR1 MDHEN and CDR2 SYDVKM. The V end was cut by 7 bases, the J end by 9 bases, with 10 bases between. The CDR3 contains 11 residues. The CDR3 region has the DNA TGTGCCAGCACCTCGTCGGGGCCCCAGCATTTT. Translation: CASTSSGPQHF. Full variable domain (missing parts from reference TRBV28 and TRBJ1-5): DVKVTQSSRYLVKRTGEKVFLECVQDMDHENMFWYRQDPGLGLRLIYFSYDVKMKEKGDIPEGYSVSREKKERFSLILESASTNQTSMYLCASTSSGPQHFGDGTRLSIL.

The chain links TRBV2 to TRBJ1-4; no clear D. V shed 3 bases and J shed 15 bases, with 14 bases lying between them. This CDR3 region has 12 residues. Germline lookup yields CDR1 SNHLY and CDR2 FYNNEI. In DNA, the CDR3 is TGTGCCAGCAGTGAGCAGGCGCGACGCTTGTTTTTT. Protein: CASSEQARRLFF.

V is TRBV29-1 and J is TRBJ2-2; possible D gene TRBD1, 6 bases. Germline CDR1 and CDR2: SQVTM and ANQGSEA. V lost 4 bases, J lost 7 bases, and 10 bases lay in between. The CDR3 totals 12 residues. CDR3 sequence: CSVGQVNGELFF. DNA of the CDR3: TGCAGCGTTGGACAGGTCAACGGGGAGCTGTTTTTT.

The chain joins TRBV7-2 to TRBJ1-4, with 7 bases identical to TRBD1. The CDR3 is made up of 14 amino acids. V lost 6 bases and J lost 3; bases outside the gene matches: 4. CDR1 and CDR2 from the germline V gene are SGHTA and FQGNSA. The CDR3 nucleotides are TGTGCCAGCAGTCGACAGGGTCCTAATGAAAAACTGTTTTTT. Translation gives CASSRQGPNEKLFF.

This rearrangement joins TRBV6-5 to TRBJ1-6, with TRBD1 matching over 7 bases. The CDR3 is 12 residues long. Trimming cost V 5 bases and J 9 bases; bases outside gene matches: 1. Germline V gene sequence: CDR1 MNHEY, CDR2 SVGAGI. CDR3 in amino acids: CASSRQGSPLHF. Here the CDR3 DNA reads TGTGCCAGCAGTCGACAGGGTTCACCCCTCCACTTT.

The V gene is TRBV7-2, the J gene TRBJ1-3, with 7 bases aligning to TRBD1. Trimming at V came to 3 bases and at J to 4 bases, leaving 6 bases not matched to a gene. The CDR3 totals 15 residues. From germline, CDR1 is SGHTA and CDR2 FQGNSA. The DNA for the CDR3 is TGTGCCAGCAGCTTGAACAGGGGATCGGGAAACACCATATATTTT. It is translated as CASSLNRGSGNTIYF.

This clone was observed once. This chain joins TRBV28 and TRBJ1-6; D unresolved. The germline V and J ends were trimmed by 5 bases and 7 bases, with 9 bases remaining between them. This CDR3 contains 13 residues. The V gene's germline CDR1 is MDHEN and CDR2 SYDVKM. This chain's CDR3 is CASSLTENSPLHF. CDR3 bases: TGTGCCAGCAGTCTCACAGAGAATTCACCCCTCCACTTT.

The J gene is TRBJ1-2, the V gene TRBV19, with 9 bases lining up with TRBD1. Per germline, CDR1 LNHDA and CDR2 SQIVND (reference sequence). Germline trimming cut 6 bases from V and 5 bases from J; bases unmatched to any gene: 13. There are 16 residues in the CDR3. DNA of the CDR3: TGTGCCAGTAGCAGAACGGGACAGGGATTTGCGTATGGCTACACCTTC. Protein: CASSRTGQGFAYGYTF.

The chain couples TRBV5-8 to TRBJ1-5; D unclear. There are 13 residues in the CDR3. The germline CDR1 and CDR2 sequences are SGHTS and YDEGEE. V shed 2 bases and J shed 0 bases, with 3 bases lying between them. As DNA, the CDR3 is TGTGCCAGCAGCTTTAGTAGCAATCAGCCCCAGCATTTT. Its translation is CASSFSSNQPQHF.

CDR3 loop: CASSPGTGKNSPLHF. The CDR3 DNA reads TGTGCCAGCAGCCCGGGGACAGGAAAAAATTCACCCCTCCACTTT. The chain links TRBV14 to TRBJ1-6; 8 nucleotides match TRBD1. V gave up 4 bases and J gave up 7 bases; unmatched junction bases: 6. CDR3 length: 15 residues. CDR1 is SGHDN and CDR2 is FVKESK in the germline V gene.

The V gene is TRBV20-1, the J gene TRBJ2-7; D call uncertain. The CDR3 totals 11 residues. Trimming stripped 5 bases from V and 1 base from J, with 6 bases between. Germline V gives CDR1 DFQATT, CDR2 SNEGSKA (reference sequence). CDR3 in amino acids: CSALESYEQYF. CDR3 coding DNA: TGCAGTGCTCTCGAGTCCTACGAGCAGTACTTC.

The CDR3 DNA follows: TGCGCCAGCAGCTTGGGGGTGGGGGGGCACACAGATACGCAGTATTTT. Its protein product is CASSLGVGGHTDTQYF. This sequence joins TRBV5-1 and TRBJ2-3, with a weak D call TRBD2 (7 bases). The CDR3 runs to 16 residues. Germline V gene lookup returns CDR1 SGHRS and CDR2 YFSETQ. The germline V and J ends were trimmed by 0 bases and 2 bases, with 13 bases remaining between them. The whole variable domain, remainder taken from reference TRBV5-1 and TRBJ2-3, is KAGVTQTPRYLIKTRGQQVTLSCSPISGHRSVSWYQQTPGQGLQFLFEYFSETQRNKGNFPGRFSGRQFSNSRSEMNVSTLELGDSALYLCASSLGVGGHTDTQYFGPGTRLTVL.

The chain recombines TRBV5-1 with TRBJ2-7, with 7 positions matching TRBD1. J was trimmed by 7 bases and V by 3 bases; bases with no gene match: 16. This CDR3 has 16 residues. CDR1 SGHRS and CDR2 YFSETQ come from the germline V gene. The CDR3 DNA sequence: TGCGCCAGCAGCTCCTACAGGGGAAGGTTGGTGAGTGAGCAGTACTTC. It is translated as CASSSYRGRLVSEQYF.

The chain couples TRBV21-1 to TRBJ2-3; the listed D gene, TRBD1, was not tested against the DNA. TRBV21-1 is labeled a pseudogene. This CDR3 comprises 20 residues. The CDR3 loop is CASSQKPPTGRGRNTDTQYF. In DNA, the CDR3 is TGTGCCAGCAGCCAGAAACCCCCGACAGGCAGGGGGCGAAACACAGATACGCAGTATTTT.

The genes are TRBV6-1 and TRBJ2-4; 7 bases match TRBD2. The germline V gene encodes CDR1 MNHNS and CDR2 SASEGT. The CDR3 has 14 amino acids. J gave up 7 bases and V 6 bases, and 9 bases lay outside the gene matches. In DNA, the CDR3 is TGTGCCAGCAGGACTAATGGGGGGGGGAACATTCAGTACTTC. As protein: CASRTNGGGNIQYF.

The J gene is TRBJ1-6, the V gene TRBV27, with 7 positions matching TRBD1. This CDR3 has 18 residues. Germline V CDR1 and CDR2: MNHEY, SMNVEV (reference sequence). Losses at the gene ends were 3 bases for V and 0 bases for J; bases not matched to a gene: 8. Here the CDR3 reads CASSFWKGASSYNSPLHF. DNA of the CDR3: TGTGCCAGCAGTTTCTGGAAGGGGGCGAGCTCCTATAATTCACCCCTCCACTTT.

This chain uses TRBV27 with TRBJ2-5, with a tentative D call TRBD1 (6 bases). Germline values: CDR1 MNHEY, CDR2 SMNVEV (reference sequence). CDR3 length: 15 residues. V was trimmed by 2 bases and J by 5 bases, leaving 15 bases between them. The CDR3 DNA sequence: TGTGCCAGCAGTTTACGCGGACAGCGAGGCGAGACCCAGTACTTC. It translates to CASSLRGQRGETQYF.

This chain joins TRBV19 and TRBJ2-3; D gene unclear. The CDR3 is 11 residues long. Germline CDR1 LNHDA, CDR2 SQIVND (reference sequence). The V end lost 6 bases, the J end lost 4 bases, and 5 bases lay between the germline ends. The CDR3 nucleotides read TGTGCCAGTAGCTTCGCAGATACGCAGTATTTT. Its translation: CASSFADTQYF.

The V call is TRBV15, the J call TRBJ1-1; 9 bases align to TRBD1. This CDR3 spans 18 amino acids. Germline values: CDR1 LNHNV, CDR2 YYDKDF (reference sequence). V dropped 1 base and J dropped 6; count of bases not matched to a gene: 15. CDR3 nucleotides: TGTGCCACCAGCAGAGGACTCCCTTTCCCGGACAGGGGTGCTGAAGCTTTCTTT. It translates to CATSRGLPFPDRGAEAFF.

This clone was counted once. The chain carries TRBV18 and TRBJ2-2; no definite D call. This CDR3 has 14 residues. Looked up from germline, CDR1 is KGHSH and CDR2 is LQKENI. V dropped 2 bases and J dropped 1 base, with 5 bases sitting between them. This chain's CDR3 is CASSPTGNTGELFF. The DNA of the CDR3 is TGTGCCAGCTCACCAACGGGGAACACCGGGGAGCTGTTTTTT.

The V and J genes are TRBV27 and TRBJ2-7; TRBD2 aligns across 7 bases. The CDR3 length is 13 residues. V was clipped by 5 bases and J by 2 bases; unmatched bases: 3. The V gene's germline CDR1 is MNHEY and CDR2 SMNVEV (reference sequence). The DNA of the CDR3 is TGTGCCAGCAGTGTGGGGGGGACCTACGAGCAGTACTTC. Translation: CASSVGGTYEQYF.

The V and J genes are TRBV10-3 and TRBJ2-5, with 16 positions matching TRBD2. The CDR3 is 17 amino acids. Germline V gene data show CDR1 as ENHRY and CDR2 as SYGVKD. Losses at the gene ends were 6 bases for V and 1 base for J; bases not matched to a gene: 5. The CDR3 nucleotides are TGTGCCATCAGAACCGGGACTAGCGGGGGGGTCCAAGAGACCCAGTACTTC. As protein: CAIRTGTSGGVQETQYF.

The chain has TRBV11-3 and TRBJ2-5; D may be TRBD1 (5 bases). Germline loops: CDR1 SGHNT, CDR2 YENEEA. The ends were cut back, 3 bases at V and 4 bases at J, with 12 bases in the middle. The CDR3 is made up of 14 amino acids. The DNA of the CDR3 is TGTGCCAGCAGCTTGGGCAGGGCGTCAGAGACCCAGTACTTC. This gives the protein CASSLGRASETQYF.

This chain connects TRBV6-1 to TRBJ2-2; TRBD2 matches at 7 bases. CDR1 MNHNS and CDR2 SASEGT come from the germline V gene. V dropped 10 bases and J dropped 13; count of bases not matched to a gene: 9. The CDR3 length is 11 residues. DNA for the CDR3: TGTGCCACCGAGCGGGGTGCGTGGCTGTTTTTT. Its protein is CATERGAWLFF.